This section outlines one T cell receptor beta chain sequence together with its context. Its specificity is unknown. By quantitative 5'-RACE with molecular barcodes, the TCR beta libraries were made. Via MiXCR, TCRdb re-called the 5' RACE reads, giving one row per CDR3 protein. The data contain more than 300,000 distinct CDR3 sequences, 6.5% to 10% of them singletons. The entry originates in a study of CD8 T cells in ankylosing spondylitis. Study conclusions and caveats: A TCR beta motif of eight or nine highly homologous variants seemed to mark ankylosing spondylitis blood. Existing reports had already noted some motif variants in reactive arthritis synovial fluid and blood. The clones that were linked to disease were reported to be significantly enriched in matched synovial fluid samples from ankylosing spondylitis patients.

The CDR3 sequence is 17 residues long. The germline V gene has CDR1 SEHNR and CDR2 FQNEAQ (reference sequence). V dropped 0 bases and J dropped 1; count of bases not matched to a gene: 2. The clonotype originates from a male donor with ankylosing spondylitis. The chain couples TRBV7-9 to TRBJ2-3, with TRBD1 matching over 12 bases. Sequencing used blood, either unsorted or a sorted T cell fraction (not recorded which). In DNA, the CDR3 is TGTGCCAGCAGCTTAGCGGGACAGGGGGCTGGCACAGATACGCAGTATTTT. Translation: CASSLAGQGAGTDTQYF.